The 31 T cell receptor beta chains in this list originate from one sample, sequenced in a study of blood T cell repertoires in COVID-19. The protocol was immunoSEQ multiplex PCR, while the TCRdb copy is restricted to in-frame clones and leaves out a portion. Here the sample spans some 44,000 clones, approximately 80% being singletons. Material: peripheral blood. The receptors here all came from a woman aged 55-69 years with acute or convalescent COVID-19.

V usage is TRBV5-4 and J usage is TRBJ2-7; 8 nucleotides match TRBD2. With 0 bases clipped from V and 6 bases from J, the junction kept 5 bases outside the gene matches. This CDR3 has 14 amino acids. Germline assignment: CDR1 SGHNT and CDR2 YYREEE (reference sequence). The CDR3 is CASSLGRGGVEQYF. Written as DNA, the CDR3 is TGTGCCAGCAGCTTGGGACGGGGGGGAGTCGAGCAGTACTTC.

The chain is built from TRBV6-6 and TRBJ2-2; a possible D gene is TRBD2 (6 bases). With 5 bases removed from V and 3 bases from J, the gap between germline ends came to 10 bases. The germline V gene encodes CDR1 MNHNY and CDR2 SVGAGI (reference sequence). The CDR3 runs 14 residues. The CDR3 reads CASSQRRDTGELFF. The DNA of the CDR3 is TGTGCCAGCAGTCAAAGGAGGGACACCGGGGAGCTGTTTTTT.

V and J are TRBV30 and TRBJ1-3; D not resolved. Per the germline V gene, CDR1 is GTSNPN and CDR2 is SVGIG (reference sequence). Trimming cost V 0 bases and J 4 bases, with 13 bases left between them. This CDR3 comprises 15 residues. The CDR3 loop reads CAWSVPSRVGNTIYF. CDR3 bases: TGTGCCTGGAGTGTACCTTCGCGGGTAGGAAACACCATATATTTT. The variable domain in full, with the rest retrieved from reference TRBV30 and TRBJ1-3, is SQTIHQWPATLVQPVGSPLSLECTVEGTSNPNLYWYRQAAGRGLQLLFYSVGIGQISSEVPQNLSASRPQDRQFILSSKKLLLSDSGFYLCAWSVPSRVGNTIYFGEGSWLTVV.

This clone was seen only a few times. This chain joins TRBV4-2 and TRBJ1-5, with D perhaps matching TRBD1 (6 bases). Germline V gene data show CDR1 as LGHNA and CDR2 as YNFKEQ. The V end was cut by 1 base, the J end by 5 bases, with 18 bases between. CDR3 length: 17 amino acids. The CDR3 DNA follows: TGTGCCAGCAGCCAAGTGGCGACAGGAGGAGGTGATCAGCCCCAGCATTTT. Protein product: CASSQVATGGGDQPQHF.

The J gene is TRBJ1-3, the V gene TRBV6-5, with 9 bases matching TRBD1. CDR1 MNHEY and CDR2 SVGAGI come from the germline V gene. The CDR3 totals 14 residues. After removal of 6 bases from V and 4 bases from J, the junction contained 4 bases not matched to a gene. In nucleotides, the CDR3 is TGTGCCAGCAGGAGACAGGGGGTCGGAAACACCATATATTTT. Amino acid sequence: CASRRQGVGNTIYF.

The rearrangement links TRBV7-2 to TRBJ1-1, with D tentatively TRBD1 (6 bases). V was pared by 3 bases and J by 0 bases, with 8 bases between. The CDR3 has 14 amino acids. CDR1 is SGHTA and CDR2 is FQGNSA in the germline V gene. CDR3 sequence (DNA): TGTGCCAGCAGCTTGAGGGGGATGAACACTGAAGCTTTCTTT. This translates into CASSLRGMNTEAFF.

V is TRBV3-1 (or the pseudogene TRBV3-2) and J is TRBJ2-3; 9 bases are a match to TRBD1. J lost 1 base, V lost 4 bases, and 6 bases had no gene match. Germline lookup yields CDR1 LGHDT and CDR2 YNNKEL (reference sequence). The CDR3 runs to 16 residues. CDR3 in DNA: TGTGCCAGCAGCCTCTCAGGGGACAGGGGCACAGATACGCAGTATTTT. This codes for CASSLSGDRGTDTQYF.

In nucleotides, the CDR3 is TGTGCCAGTAGTTCGGGACTAGTGGACGAGCAGTACTTC. Amino acid sequence: CASSSGLVDEQYF. V usage is TRBV19 and J usage is TRBJ2-7; 8 bases are shared with TRBD2. Germline V gene sequence: CDR1 LNHDA, CDR2 SQIVND (reference sequence). V gave up 5 bases and J gave up 5 bases; unmatched junction bases: 5. The CDR3 is 13 amino acids.

This clone was seen a few times. The chain is built from TRBV10-1 and TRBJ1-5; D remains ambiguous. With 6 bases removed from V and 0 bases from J, the gap between germline ends came to 12 bases. Germline V gene data show CDR1 as WNHNN and CDR2 as SYGVQD (reference sequence). The CDR3 covers 15 residues. The DNA of the CDR3 is TGCGCCAGCAGAGCCACCGATTATAGCAATCAGCCCCAGCATTTT. It codes for CASRATDYSNQPQHF.

The V call is TRBV11-2, the J call TRBJ1-2, with TRBD1 as a possible D gene (5 bases). Trimming shortened V by 1 base and J by 4 bases, and 16 bases separated the two germline ends. The CDR3 consists of 16 residues. Germline-derived CDR1 and CDR2 are SGHAT and FQNNGV. The DNA of the CDR3 is TGTGCCAGCAGCTTAGTGGGGGGGGATCCCTCCTATGGCTACACCTTC. This codes for CASSLVGGDPSYGYTF. Drawing the rest from reference TRBV11-2 and TRBJ1-2, the complete variable domain is EAGVAQSPRYKIIEKRQSVAFWCNPISGHATLYWYQQILGQGPKLLIQFQNNGVVDDSQLPKDRFSAERLKGVDSTLKIQPAKLEDSAVYLCASSLVGGDPSYGYTFGSGTRLTVV.

J is TRBJ1-2 and V is TRBV7-3, with TRBD1 as a possible D gene (5 bases). The V gene lost 3 bases and the J gene lost 8 bases, with 13 bases spanning the gap. Germline lookup yields CDR1 SGHTA and CDR2 FQGTGA. This CDR3 is built from 13 residues. The CDR3 region is CASSLVGEGGYTF. CDR3 bases: TGTGCCAGCAGCTTGGTAGGGGAAGGCGGCTACACCTTC.

The chain has TRBV12-3 or TRBV12-4 and TRBJ1-6; no reliable D call. Trimming cost V 11 bases and J 14 bases, with 10 bases left between them. The CDR3 has 9 residues. The DNA for the CDR3 is TGTGCCCTTGTACGGTCCCTCCACTTT. Translating gives CALVRSLHF.

V and J are TRBV6-4 and TRBJ2-7; TRBD1 agrees at 9 bases. V shed 8 bases, J shed 0 bases, and the junction held 8 bases outside the gene matches. Germline CDR1 is MRHNA and CDR2 is SNTAGT. The CDR3 has 15 residues. The CDR3 DNA reads TGTGCCAGCTCCTGGGACAGGGACTTCTCCTACGAGCAGTACTTC. Its protein is CASSWDRDFSYEQYF.

The chain is built from TRBV10-1 and TRBJ2-1, with a weak D call TRBD2 (6 bases). Germline values: CDR1 WNHNN, CDR2 SYGVQD (reference sequence). The CDR3 is 12 amino acids. The ends were cut back, 8 bases at V and 10 bases at J, with 15 bases in the middle. As DNA, the CDR3 is TGCGCCAGCGGAGGGAGAATAGGGGAGCAGTTCTTC. Its translation is CASGGRIGEQFF.

The CDR3: CASSWDSGGQIYEQYF. As DNA, the CDR3 is TGTGCCAGCAGCTGGGATAGCGGGGGACAAATCTACGAGCAGTACTTC. The chain couples TRBV11-1 to TRBJ2-7, with TRBD2 matching 9 bases. The CDR3 extends over 16 amino acids. In germline, CDR1 is SGHAT, CDR2 FQDESV (reference sequence). Losses at the gene ends were 4 bases for V and 3 bases for J; bases not matched to a gene: 10.

The table lists this clone with a few counts. This chain uses TRBV4-1 with TRBJ2-3; 12 nucleotides align to TRBD2. Germline CDR1 and CDR2: MGHRA and YSYEKL. Trimming at V came to 0 bases and at J to 1 base, leaving 5 bases not matched to a gene. This CDR3 has 18 amino acids. The CDR3 sequence: CASSQDLRLAGGTDTQYF. Written as DNA, the CDR3 is TGCGCCAGCAGCCAAGATCTGCGACTAGCGGGGGGCACAGATACGCAGTATTTT.

The V and J genes are TRBV4-2 and TRBJ2-7, with 7 bases aligning to TRBD1. Germline-derived CDR1 and CDR2 are LGHNA and YNFKEQ. The CDR3 spans 14 residues. V dropped 1 base and J dropped 5; count of bases not matched to a gene: 5. CDR3 coding DNA: TGTGCCAGCAGCCAAGCCGGACAGGACGACGAGCAGTACTTC. Protein product: CASSQAGQDDEQYF.

V usage is TRBV19 and J usage is TRBJ1-2; D is unclear. There are 13 residues in the CDR3. Germline CDR1 reads LNHDA; CDR2 reads SQIVND (reference sequence). Trimming pared 6 bases from V and 3 bases from J, leaving 11 bases between. CDR3 DNA sequence: TGTGCCAGTAGCACAGTTCTTGACTATGGCTACACCTTC. Amino acids: CASSTVLDYGYTF. The whole variable domain, remainder taken from reference TRBV19 and TRBJ1-2, is DGGITQSPKYLFRKEGQNVTLSCEQNLNHDAMYWYRQDPGQGLRLIYYSQIVNDFQKGDIAEGYSVSREKKESFPLTVTSAQKNPTAFYLCASSTVLDYGYTFGSGTRLTVV.

The chain links TRBV6-6 to TRBJ2-7; TRBD2 matches at 8 bases. Germline values: CDR1 MNHNY, CDR2 SVGAGI (reference sequence). The CDR3 has 15 residues. Losses at the gene ends were 6 bases for V and 1 base for J; bases not matched to a gene: 8. For the CDR3, the DNA is TGTGCCAGCAGGGCGGGCGGGGGGACGTCCTACGAGCAGTACTTC. Its translation is CASRAGGGTSYEQYF.

The chain employs TRBV5-4 and TRBJ1-5, with 7 bases lining up with TRBD1. The germline gives CDR1 SGHNT, CDR2 YYREEE (reference sequence). This CDR3 has 13 residues. V lost 3 bases and J lost 4; bases outside the gene matches: 1. Here the CDR3 DNA reads TGTGCCAGCAGCTCGGGACAGAATCAGCCCCAGCATTTT. This translates into CASSSGQNQPQHF.

This clone was counted only a few times. The V call is TRBV20-1, the J call TRBJ2-1, with 7 bases identical to TRBD2. The CDR3 is made up of 15 amino acids. Germline CDR1 reads DFQATT; CDR2 reads SNEGSKA (reference sequence). J was trimmed by 4 bases and V by 3 bases; bases with no gene match: 9. Here the CDR3 reads CSASHSGSPYNEQFF. For the CDR3, the DNA is TGCAGTGCTAGTCATAGCGGGTCTCCTTACAATGAGCAGTTCTTC.

The chain employs TRBV12-3 or TRBV12-4 and TRBJ2-7; D may be TRBD1 (6 bases). Trimming removed 6 bases from V and 6 bases from J, with 15 bases in between. This CDR3 spans 13 amino acids. This CDR3 reads CASSRTANSEQYF. Here the CDR3 DNA reads TGTGCCAGCAGCCGGACAGCAAACAGCGAGCAGTACTTC.

CDR3 loop: CASGLGGVEAFF. In DNA, the CDR3 is TGTGCTAGTGGTTTGGGCGGAGTTGAAGCTTTCTTT. This chain connects TRBV12-5 to TRBJ1-1; the D is unclear. CDR3 length: 12 amino acids. The germline CDR1 and CDR2 sequences are LGHNT and FRNRAP. V gave up 1 base and J gave up 7 bases, with 7 bases separating them. The full variable domain, with the rest looked up from reference TRBV12-5 and TRBJ1-1, is DARVTQTPRHKVTEMGQEVTMRCQPILGHNTVFWYRQTMMQGLELLAYFRNRAPLDDSGMPKDRFSAEMPDATLATLKIQPSEPRDSAVYFCASGLGGVEAFFGQGTRLTVV.

The chain joins TRBV7-8 to TRBJ1-5; 8 bases fit TRBD1. J was trimmed by 5 bases and V by 9 bases; bases with no gene match: 6. The CDR3 sequence is 13 residues long. The germline V gene encodes CDR1 SGHVS and CDR2 FQNEAQ. DNA of the CDR3: TGTGCCAGTCAGCAGGGGGCCCATCAGCCCCAGCATTTT. This translates into CASQQGAHQPQHF.

The V gene is TRBV19, the J gene TRBJ1-1, with TRBD1 identical over 7 bases. CDR1 and CDR2 from the germline V gene are LNHDA and SQIVND (reference sequence). Germline trimming cut 1 base from V and 4 bases from J; bases unmatched to any gene: 6. This CDR3 region has 15 residues. The chain's CDR3 is CASSIGAQGSTEAFF. CDR3 bases: TGTGCCAGTAGTATAGGGGCACAGGGGAGCACTGAAGCTTTCTTT.

The sample holds one count of this clone. The chain couples TRBV5-1 to TRBJ2-3; 8 positions match TRBD1. Germline loops: CDR1 SGHRS, CDR2 YFSETQ. Trimming removed 3 bases from V and 10 bases from J; junction bases left unmatched: 4. The CDR3 sequence is 12 residues long. The CDR3 region is CASSSGQGAQYF. The CDR3 DNA reads as TGCGCCAGCAGCTCAGGACAGGGTGCGCAGTATTTT.

The chain has TRBV5-6 and TRBJ2-7, with a possible D match to TRBD2 (5 bases). Trimming removed 1 base from V and 5 bases from J, with 16 bases in between. Germline lookup yields CDR1 SGHDT and CDR2 YYEEEE. CDR3 length: 15 amino acids. This chain's CDR3 is CASSLWEHSWNEQYF. In DNA form, the CDR3 reads TGTGCCAGCAGCTTGTGGGAGCATTCATGGAACGAGCAGTACTTC.

This sequence joins TRBV5-1 and TRBJ1-4; D possibly corresponds to TRBD1 (5 bases). The germline gives CDR1 SGHRS, CDR2 YFSETQ. With 3 bases removed from V and 3 bases from J, the gap between germline ends came to 12 bases. The CDR3 consists of 15 residues. This CDR3 is CASSSKQAANEKLFF. The CDR3 DNA reads TGCGCCAGCAGCTCAAAACAGGCGGCTAATGAAAAACTGTTTTTT.

The genes are TRBV5-4 and TRBJ2-2; 8 nucleotides match TRBD2. The CDR3 runs 16 residues. Germline values: CDR1 SGHNT, CDR2 YYREEE (reference sequence). Trimming removed 4 bases from V and 0 bases from J; junction bases left unmatched: 5. The CDR3 DNA follows: TGTGCCAGCAGCGAAGTAGCGGGGACGAACACCGGGGAGCTGTTTTTT. Encoded protein: CASSEVAGTNTGELFF.

The chain joins TRBV5-6 to TRBJ2-6; D possibly corresponds to TRBD1 (6 bases). The germline V and J ends were trimmed by 7 bases and 0 bases, with 17 bases remaining between them. Germline CDR1 SGHDT, CDR2 YYEEEE. CDR3 length: 17 residues. The DNA for the CDR3 is TGTGCCAGCGTCACACAGGGTCTACTCTCTGGGGCCAACGTCCTGACTTTC. Encoded protein: CASVTQGLLSGANVLTF.

V is TRBV4-2 and J is TRBJ1-3, with TRBD1 identical over 7 bases. Germline lookup yields CDR1 LGHNA and CDR2 YNFKEQ. The CDR3 consists of 16 residues. V dropped 5 bases and J dropped 0; count of bases not matched to a gene: 7. The CDR3 sequence: CASSSWTGVSGNTIYF. The CDR3 nucleotides read TGTGCCAGCAGCTCATGGACAGGCGTCTCTGGAAACACCATATATTTT.